This T cell receptor (beta chain) was retrieved from a study of regulatory T cells in long-lasting Graves disease. This clonotype was seen repeatedly, ten times or more. What it binds is unknown. CDR1 and CDR2 from the germline V gene are SGDLS and YYNGEE. This CDR3 contains 14 residues. The V end lost 0 bases, the J end lost 6 bases, and 10 bases lay between the germline ends. Arm-PCR of CDR3 regions and iRepertoire HTBI primers were the basis on which TCR beta libraries were built. Via MiXCR, TCRdb re-called the multiplex PCR reads, giving one row per CDR3 protein. This sample carries a few hundred thousand distinct CDR3 sequences, about 15% of them seen once, and the ten largest clones take around a sixth. General observations from the study: With persistent disease, TRBV28, TRBJ1-2 and TRBJ2-5 were the favored segments.

Stated time point: newly diagnosed GD, antithyroid drugs for less than 3 months. Extracted RNA from PBMCs served as the source of the TCR library. This sample was shared with a second study, whose subject was T cells in Graves' hyperthyroidism and ophthalmopathy.

Source: peripheral blood mononuclear cells (PBMCs), taken at new diagnosis, from a patient treated with antithyroid drugs. This sequence was found in a woman aged 50 to 65 with Graves disease. The chain links TRBV9 to TRBJ2-1; no reliable D call. The CDR3 here is CASSVAPEANEQFF. The CDR3 nucleotides read TGTGCCAGCAGCGTAGCTCCCGAGGCCAATGAGCAGTTCTTC.